This T cell receptor (beta chain) was captured in a study of cytomegalovirus exposure and HLA in healthy donors. PCR employed 60 Vbeta and 13 Jbeta primers. Assay used: immunoSEQ multiplex PCR; TCRdb lists only in-frame clones, some missing. The data show about 130,000 clones, with approximately 80% seen just once and 2% to 3% held by the top ten. Losses at the gene ends were 6 bases for V and 4 bases for J; bases not matched to a gene: 5. The CDR3 sequence is 13 residues long. Per germline, CDR1 SQVTM and CDR2 ANQGSEA. Specimen: PBMCs. V and J are TRBV29-1 and TRBJ2-5, with TRBD1 matching over 10 bases. The TCR comes from a man younger than 45 in good health and CMV-seronegative. The CDR3 reads CSVTGGSGETQYF. The CDR3 coding sequence is TGCAGCGTGACAGGGGGCTCGGGAGAGACCCAGTACTTC.